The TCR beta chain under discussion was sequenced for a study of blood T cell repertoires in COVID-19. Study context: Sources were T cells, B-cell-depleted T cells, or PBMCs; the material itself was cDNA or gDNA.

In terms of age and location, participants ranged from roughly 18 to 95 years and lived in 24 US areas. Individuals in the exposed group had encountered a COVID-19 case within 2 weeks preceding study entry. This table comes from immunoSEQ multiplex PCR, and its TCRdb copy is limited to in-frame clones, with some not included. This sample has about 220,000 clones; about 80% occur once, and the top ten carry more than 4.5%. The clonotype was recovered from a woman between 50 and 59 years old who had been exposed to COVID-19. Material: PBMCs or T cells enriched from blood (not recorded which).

Written as DNA, the CDR3 is TGCGCCAGCAGTGATCCGGGGGACAATGAGCAGTTCTTC. As protein: CASSDPGDNEQFF. The chain links TRBV10-1 to TRBJ2-1; weak D call: TRBD2 (6 bases). The V end lost 3 bases, the J end lost 5 bases, and 8 bases lay between the germline ends. The germline gives CDR1 WNHNN, CDR2 SYGVQD (reference sequence). The CDR3 consists of 13 residues.